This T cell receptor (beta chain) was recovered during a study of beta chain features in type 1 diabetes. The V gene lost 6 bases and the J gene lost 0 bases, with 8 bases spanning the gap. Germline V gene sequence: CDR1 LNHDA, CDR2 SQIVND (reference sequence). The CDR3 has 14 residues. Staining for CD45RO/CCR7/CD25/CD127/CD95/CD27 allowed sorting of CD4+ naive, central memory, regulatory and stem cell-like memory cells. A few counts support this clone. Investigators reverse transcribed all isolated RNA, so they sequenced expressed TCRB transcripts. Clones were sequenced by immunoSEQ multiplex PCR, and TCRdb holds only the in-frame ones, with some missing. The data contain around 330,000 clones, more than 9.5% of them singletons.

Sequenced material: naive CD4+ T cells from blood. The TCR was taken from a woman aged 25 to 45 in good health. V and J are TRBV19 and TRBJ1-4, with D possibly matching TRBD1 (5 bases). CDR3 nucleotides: TGTGCCAGTAGCCCGACAGCAACTAATGAAAAACTGTTTTTT. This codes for CASSPTATNEKLFF.